This T cell receptor beta chain derives from a study of T-cell reconstitution after alpha-beta-depleted transplantation in children. This clonotype appeared many times. The CDR3 covers 16 residues. After removal of 4 bases from V and 7 bases from J, the junction contained 10 bases not matched to a gene. The germline CDR1 and CDR2 sequences are KGHDR and SFDVKD. Preparation of the TCRbeta library used unique molecular identifiers. TCRdb re-called the PCR reads with MiXCR, one entry per CDR3 protein. The sample lists roughly 100,000 distinct CDR3 sequences, roughly 7.7% seen once, with approximately 7.2% in the top ten.

The rearrangement joins TRBV24-1 to TRBJ2-1, with 9 bases fitting TRBD1. This TCR was recovered from a human donor who donated a stem cell graft to a child with congenital amegakaryocytic thrombocytopenia. The sequences come from PBMCs from the stem cell graft donor, collected from the stem cell graft. CDR3 loop: CATSDLRPGTGNEQFF. DNA of the CDR3: TGTGCCACCAGTGACTTACGTCCCGGGACAGGGAATGAGCAGTTCTTC.